This record covers a single T cell receptor (beta chain). The data were taken from a study of blood T cell repertoires in COVID-19. Study-level background: Samples taken during acute and convalescent COVID-19 were collected in the United States, Italy and Spain.

Per the germline V gene, CDR1 is MDHEN and CDR2 is SYDVKM. This CDR3 region has 12 residues. In the study's own analysis: Amplification of reference gene primers was used by the study to estimate nucleated cell counts. Sequencing was performed with immunoSEQ multiplex PCR; in TCRdb, only in-frame clones are kept and a portion is missing. For V, J and clone size, that table is used; D and trimming come from the DNA. Among 150,000 to 200,000 clones listed, more than 75% were seen once. This TCR was sampled from a woman in her 70s with acute or convalescent COVID-19. The chain is built from TRBV28 and TRBJ1-6; D possibly corresponds to TRBD1 (5 bases). The sample comprised peripheral blood. DNA for the CDR3: TGTTTCTCCGGGACGGGAGATTCACCCCTCCACTTT. The encoded protein is CFSGTGDSPLHF.